Each of the 27 T cell receptor beta chains below was sequenced from the same sample in a study of T cell responses to AZD1222 COVID-19 vaccine (dated by TCRdb to the early 2020s). The protocol used for the library was the immunoSEQ multiplex PCR assay. Sourced from immuneACCESS, this table was stored by TCRdb with only in-frame sequences that have V and J called. A share of the clones is absent; for the studies checked, an unresolved V gene accounts for under half, and the remainder has no known explanation. The sample's clone listing holds about 140,000 clones. 2% to 2.5% of the sample comes from the top ten. The time point label, read with the paper, signifies: baseline before first vaccination. Sequencing was performed on peripheral blood. These receptors all come from an adult in good health.

In DNA form, the CDR3 reads TGTGCCAGCAGTGAAGCTAGGGGATCGCTTGTGGGCTACACCTTC. This encodes CASSEARGSLVGYTF. V gene TRBV6-1 combines with J gene TRBJ1-2, with a possible D match to TRBD1 (5 bases). Trimming shortened V by 0 bases and J by 8 bases, and 16 bases separated the two germline ends. The CDR3 has 15 amino acids. Germline V gene lookup returns CDR1 MNHNS and CDR2 SASEGT.

This sequence joins TRBV10-3 and TRBJ1-3, with 8 bases fitting TRBD1. V shed 3 bases, J shed 0 bases, and the junction held 4 bases outside the gene matches. CDR1 and CDR2 (germline): ENHRY, SYGVKD. The length of the CDR3 is 16 residues. CDR3 sequence (DNA): TGTGCCATCAGTGACAGGGGGCAAGTCTCTGGAAACACCATATATTTT. Translated, it gives CAISDRGQVSGNTIYF.

The rearrangement joins TRBV28 to TRBJ1-1, with TRBD1 matching 9 bases. Per germline, CDR1 MDHEN and CDR2 SYDVKM. After removal of 5 bases from V and 5 bases from J, the junction contained 12 bases not matched to a gene. The CDR3 totals 16 residues. The DNA for the CDR3 is TGTGCCAGCAGTGCCCCAGGGACAGGGAGTAGAACTGAAGCTTTCTTT. Translated: CASSAPGTGSRTEAFF.

V usage is TRBV18 and J usage is TRBJ1-3; unclear D gene. Trimming left V 3 bases short and J 4 bases short, with 7 bases between. The CDR3 runs to 13 residues. The germline CDR1 and CDR2 sequences are KGHSH and LQKENI. The CDR3 region is CASSPLRGNTIYF. The CDR3 DNA reads as TGTGCCAGCTCACCCTTGCGCGGAAACACCATATATTTT.

CDR3 in amino acids: CASSVATGGGANEQFF. CDR3 DNA: TGTGCCAGCAGCGTAGCTACCGGCGGGGGGGCGAATGAGCAGTTCTTC. This rearrangement joins TRBV9 to TRBJ2-1, with 9 nucleotides matching TRBD2. J was trimmed by 7 bases and V by 0 bases; bases with no gene match: 8. The CDR3 covers 16 residues. The V gene's germline CDR1 is SGDLS and CDR2 YYNGEE. The full variable domain, completed using reference TRBV9 and TRBJ2-1, is DSGVTQTPKHLITATGQRVTLRCSPRSGDLSVYWYQQSLDQGLQFLIQYYNGEERAKGNILERFSAQQFPDLHSELNLSSLELGDSALYFCASSVATGGGANEQFFGPGTRLTVL.

The chain employs TRBV28 and TRBJ1-4; D might be TRBD1 (6 bases). This CDR3 has 15 amino acids. V lost 5 bases to trimming and J lost 2 bases, with 12 bases between them. From germline, CDR1 is MDHEN and CDR2 SYDVKM. The CDR3: CASSQRTVTNEKLFF. DNA of the CDR3: TGTGCCAGCAGTCAACGGACAGTCACTAATGAAAAACTGTTTTTT.

The chain employs TRBV25-1 and TRBJ1-1; no clear D. Germline CDR1 and CDR2: MGHDK and SYGVNS. CDR3 length equals 12 residues. Trimming took off 4 bases at V and 4 bases at J, with 7 bases between the two ends. CDR3 nucleotides: TGTGCCAGCAGTGGCACTTTCACTGAAGCTTTCTTT. Its protein is CASSGTFTEAFF.

The chain uses TRBV19 and TRBJ1-2, with 7 bases lining up with TRBD1. Germline V gene lookup returns CDR1 LNHDA and CDR2 SQIVND (reference sequence). The CDR3 has 14 amino acids. V lost 4 bases and J lost 7; bases outside the gene matches: 9. The CDR3 nucleotides are TGTGCCAGTAGTACCAGACAGGGTCTTGGTGGCTACACCTTC. As protein: CASSTRQGLGGYTF.

The chain is built from TRBV6-6 and TRBJ1-4; 8 nucleotides line up with TRBD1. Germline lookup yields CDR1 MNHNY and CDR2 SVGAGI (reference sequence). The CDR3 totals 14 residues. With V trimmed by 5 bases and J by 3 bases, 2 bases remained unmatched. The CDR3 region is CASSPDRANEKLFF. In nucleotides, the CDR3 is TGTGCCAGCAGTCCGGACAGGGCTAATGAAAAACTGTTTTTT.

J is TRBJ2-3 and V is TRBV7-3; D not resolved. Per the germline V gene, CDR1 is SGHTA and CDR2 is FQGTGA. V was shortened by 5 bases and J by 2 bases, with 11 bases between the two germline ends. The CDR3 contains 14 residues. The CDR3 sequence: CASSPGPNTDTQYF. In DNA form, the CDR3 reads TGTGCCAGCAGCCCCGGGCCCAACACAGATACGCAGTATTTT.

V usage is TRBV18 and J usage is TRBJ1-5; no clear D. From germline, CDR1 is KGHSH and CDR2 LQKENI. The CDR3 runs 12 residues. V was shortened by 3 bases and J by 4 bases, with 4 bases between the two germline ends. The CDR3 bases are TGTGCCAGCTCACCGACTAATCAGCCCCAGCATTTT. Its translation is CASSPTNQPQHF. Variable domain in full (rest from reference TRBV18 and TRBJ1-5): NAGVMQNPRHLVRRRGQEARLRCSPMKGHSHVYWYRQLPEEGLKFMVYLQKENIIDESGMPKERFSAEFPKEGPSILRIQQVVRGDSAAYFCASSPTNQPQHFGDGTRLSIL.

This chain joins TRBV19 and TRBJ1-4; 7 bases agree with TRBD1. The CDR3 runs to 18 residues. Trimming at V came to 5 bases and at J to 6 bases, leaving 18 bases not matched to a gene. Per germline, CDR1 LNHDA and CDR2 SQIVND (reference sequence). CDR3 loop: CASSPISSGTDPYEKLFF. In nucleotides, the CDR3 is TGTGCCAGTAGTCCAATTAGCTCCGGGACAGACCCTTATGAAAAACTGTTTTTT.

This chain connects TRBV19 to TRBJ2-3, with D perhaps assigned TRBD1 or TRBD2 (7 bases each). Germline CDR1 reads LNHDA; CDR2 reads SQIVND (reference sequence). This CDR3 contains 17 residues. The V end was cut by 6 bases, the J end by 3 bases, with 22 bases between. The CDR3 reads CASSLLGGRGPTDTQYF. The DNA of the CDR3 is TGTGCCAGTAGCCTACTGGGTGGGAGGGGGCCGACAGATACGCAGTATTTT.

On this clone itself: Sequence at one end of the junction differs from germline and may be a read error. The chain combines TRBV6-1 with TRBJ2-3; 9 bases agree with TRBD1. The CDR3 is 15 amino acids. CDR1 MNHNS and CDR2 SASEGT come from the germline V gene. Here the CDR3 reads CASCDRGVSTDTQYF. CDR3 DNA sequence: TGTGCCAGCTGTGACAGGGGGGTTAGCACAGATACGCAGTATTTT.

The J gene is TRBJ2-5, the V gene TRBV3-1 (or the pseudogene TRBV3-2); D possibly corresponds to TRBD2 (7 bases). V was clipped by 6 bases and J by 3 bases, with 14 bases between them. There are 14 residues in the CDR3. Germline V gene sequence: CDR1 LGHDT, CDR2 YNNKEL (reference sequence). CDR3 sequence (DNA): TGTGCCAGCAGGCGGGGGCGCACGGAAGAGACCCAGTACTTC. Protein product: CASRRGRTEETQYF.

This sequence joins TRBV7-8 and TRBJ2-5, with a tentative D call TRBD2 (7 bases). This CDR3 spans 17 amino acids. Germline V gene sequence: CDR1 SGHVS, CDR2 FQNEAQ. V lost 0 bases and J lost 5, with 19 bases in between. This CDR3 reads CASSLAEGGGPTETQYF. The CDR3 nucleotides are TGTGCCAGCAGCTTAGCCGAAGGGGGGGGGCCGACGGAGACCCAGTACTTC. The complete variable domain, with remaining parts taken from reference TRBV7-8 and TRBJ2-5, reads GAGVSQSPRYKVAKRGQDVALRCDPISGHVSLFWYQQALGQGPEFLTYFQNEAQLDKSGLPSDRFFAERPEGSVSTLKIQRTQQEDSAVYLCASSLAEGGGPTETQYFGPGTRLLVL.

The chain joins TRBV3-1 (or the pseudogene TRBV3-2) to TRBJ1-2, with D tentatively TRBD1 (6 bases). V was pared by 0 bases and J by 8 bases, with 13 bases between. The CDR3 length is 14 residues. Per the germline V gene, CDR1 is LGHDT and CDR2 is YNNKEL (reference sequence). CDR3 amino acids: CASSQERQVQGYTF. As DNA, the CDR3 is TGTGCCAGCAGCCAAGAAAGACAGGTCCAGGGCTACACCTTC.

The chain uses TRBV3-1 (or the pseudogene TRBV3-2) and TRBJ1-5; tentatively, D is TRBD1 (6 bases). Germline V gene lookup returns CDR1 LGHDT and CDR2 YNNKEL (reference sequence). This CDR3 comprises 13 residues. The V gene lost 4 bases and the J gene lost 6 bases, with 10 bases spanning the gap. The DNA for the CDR3 is TGTGCCAGCAGCCCCGGGGGGCGTCAGCCCCAGCATTTT. Translating gives CASSPGGRQPQHF.

This chain uses TRBV28 with TRBJ1-6, with no clear D. V was pared by 6 bases and J by 6 bases, with 18 bases between. Per the germline V gene, CDR1 is MDHEN and CDR2 is SYDVKM. The CDR3 is made up of 16 amino acids. Here the CDR3 reads CASRILWGEINSPLHF. The CDR3 DNA sequence: TGTGCCAGCAGAATACTGTGGGGTGAAATTAATTCACCCCTCCACTTT. Drawing the rest from reference TRBV28 and TRBJ1-6, the complete variable domain is DVKVTQSSRYLVKRTGEKVFLECVQDMDHENMFWYRQDPGLGLRLIYFSYDVKMKEKGDIPEGYSVSREKKERFSLILESASTNQTSMYLCASRILWGEINSPLHFGNGTRLTVT.

This chain uses TRBV5-1 with TRBJ1-1, with unresolved D. CDR1 and CDR2 from the germline V gene are SGHRS and YFSETQ. With 0 bases removed from V and 5 bases from J, the gap between germline ends came to 8 bases. The CDR3 is 13 amino acids. CDR3 protein: CASSLGAHTEAFF. The CDR3 bases are TGCGCCAGCAGCTTGGGGGCCCATACTGAAGCTTTCTTT.

The chain couples TRBV5-8 to TRBJ1-1; D is undetermined. The CDR3 is 11 amino acids. Germline V gives CDR1 SGHTS, CDR2 YDEGEE. The V end was cut by 3 bases, the J end by 6 bases, with 6 bases between. The CDR3 coding sequence is TGTGCCAGCAGCTACCGCGCTGAAGCTTTCTTT. Translation: CASSYRAEAFF. The variable domain in full, completed from reference TRBV5-8 and TRBJ1-1, reads EAGVTQSPTHLIKTRGQQATLRCSPISGHTSVYWYQQALGLGLQFLLWYDEGEERNRGNFPPRFSGRQFPNYSSELNVNALELEDSALYLCASSYRAEAFFGQGTRLTVV.

The gene calls are TRBV9 and TRBJ2-1, with 7 nucleotides matching TRBD2. The CDR3 consists of 13 residues. Trimming took 4 bases from V and 5 from J; bases not matched to a gene: 3. Germline V CDR1 and CDR2: SGDLS, YYNGEE. This chain's CDR3 is CASSTGLHNEQFF. In DNA form, the CDR3 reads TGTGCCAGCAGCACGGGACTACACAATGAGCAGTTCTTC.

The V gene is TRBV5-4, the J gene TRBJ2-3, with TRBD1 matching over 8 bases. Per germline, CDR1 SGHNT and CDR2 YYREEE (reference sequence). CDR3 length: 15 amino acids. V was pared by 4 bases and J by 2 bases, with 6 bases of the junction left unmatched. The CDR3 sequence: CASSSRDRTTDTQYF. CDR3 sequence (DNA): TGTGCCAGCAGCAGCCGGGACAGGACCACAGATACGCAGTATTTT. Filled out from reference TRBV5-4 and TRBJ2-3, the complete variable domain reads ETGVTQSPTHLIKTRGQQVTLRCSSQSGHNTVSWYQQALGQGPQFIFQYYREEENGRGNFPPRFSGLQFPNYSSELNVNALELDDSALYLCASSSRDRTTDTQYFGPGTRLTVL.

The genes are TRBV28 and TRBJ2-5; 13 nucleotides line up with TRBD2. The CDR3 sequence is 15 residues long. Germline-derived CDR1 and CDR2 are MDHEN and SYDVKM. V trimming: 6 bases; J trimming: 5 bases; junction bases outside the gene matches: 6. CDR3 loop: CASRSGTSGAETQYF. CDR3 DNA sequence: TGTGCCAGCAGGTCCGGGACTAGCGGGGCGGAGACCCAGTACTTC.

J is TRBJ1-2 and V is TRBV12-5, with D perhaps TRBD1 (5 bases). The V and J ends lost 2 bases and 0 bases respectively, with 10 bases between them. There are 15 residues in the CDR3. CDR1 is LGHNT, CDR2 FRNRAP, per germline. The CDR3 protein is CASGLIGTPNYGYTF. The DNA of the CDR3 is TGTGCTAGTGGTTTGATCGGGACGCCTAACTATGGCTACACCTTC. The whole variable domain, remainder taken from reference TRBV12-5 and TRBJ1-2, is DARVTQTPRHKVTEMGQEVTMRCQPILGHNTVFWYRQTMMQGLELLAYFRNRAPLDDSGMPKDRFSAEMPDATLATLKIQPSEPRDSAVYFCASGLIGTPNYGYTFGSGTRLTVV.

This chain uses TRBV7-2 with TRBJ2-7; D not resolved. This CDR3 comprises 14 residues. Per germline, CDR1 SGHTA and CDR2 FQGNSA. Trimming cost V 5 bases and J 3 bases, with 14 bases left between them. The CDR3: CASSAVWSSYEQYF. CDR3 sequence (DNA): TGTGCCAGCAGCGCCGTTTGGAGCAGCTACGAGCAGTACTTC.

The chain is built from TRBV11-2 and TRBJ1-1; no reliable D call. The germline CDR1 and CDR2 sequences are SGHAT and FQNNGV. Trimming shortened V by 5 bases and J by 1 base, and 5 bases separated the two germline ends. The CDR3 consists of 12 residues. The CDR3 nucleotides read TGTGCCAGCAGCATGGAGAACACTGAAGCTTTCTTT. This encodes CASSMENTEAFF. The variable domain in full, completed from reference TRBV11-2 and TRBJ1-1, reads EAGVAQSPRYKIIEKRQSVAFWCNPISGHATLYWYQQILGQGPKLLIQFQNNGVVDDSQLPKDRFSAERLKGVDSTLKIQPAKLEDSAVYLCASSMENTEAFFGQGTRLTVV.